One sample yielded the 26 T cell receptor beta chains listed below, sequenced in a study of OX40 agonist ivuxolimab in advanced cancers. The protocol used for the library was the immunoSEQ multiplex PCR assay. This immuneACCESS table, as held by TCRdb, lists in-frame sequences with V and J called but not all clones. Of the missing ones, under half trace to an unresolved V gene in checked studies; the others have no known cause. This sample gives around 30,000 clones in total; 80% to 85% of them show up just once. About 20% of the sample belongs to the ten largest clones. The material sequenced was CD4+ or CD8+ T cells sorted from blood, taken in a trial of the OX40 agonist ivuxolimab. These receptors all stem from an adult with an advanced solid tumor such as melanoma, head and neck, liver or kidney cancer.

By share of the sample, this clone is medium-sized. The chain links TRBV6-1 to TRBJ2-7, with D maybe TRBD2 (5 bases). CDR1 is MNHNS and CDR2 is SASEGT in the germline V gene. The CDR3 length is 13 residues. The V gene lost 3 bases and the J gene lost 6 bases, with 12 bases spanning the gap. CDR3 sequence (DNA): TGTGCCAGCAGTGATTACGGGGTTGTCGAGCAGTACTTC. It encodes CASSDYGVVEQYF.

This clone was seen once. The rearrangement links TRBV9 to TRBJ2-1; no clear D gene. V was cut by 0 bases and J by 9 bases, with 10 bases left in between. This CDR3 is built from 13 residues. Germline CDR1 is SGDLS and CDR2 is YYNGEE. The CDR3 loop reads CASSVARFTEQFF. CDR3 bases: TGTGCCAGCAGCGTAGCCAGATTCACTGAGCAGTTCTTC.

The chain combines TRBV5-1 with TRBJ2-2; the D is unclear. The germline V gene encodes CDR1 SGHRS and CDR2 YFSETQ. This CDR3 comprises 15 residues. Trimming removed 0 bases at V and 2 bases at J, with 8 bases between. CDR3 region: CASSLAGSNTGELFF. For the CDR3, the DNA is TGCGCCAGCAGCTTGGCCGGCAGTAACACCGGGGAGCTGTTTTTT.

This chain connects TRBV6-5 to TRBJ2-7; 9 nucleotides agree with TRBD1. The CDR3 sequence is 13 residues long. The ends lost 5 bases at V and 5 bases at J; junction bases unmatched: 4. Per germline, CDR1 MNHEY and CDR2 SVGAGI. CDR3 DNA sequence: TGTGCCAGCAGTCTCGGACAGGGGAACGAGCAGTACTTC. Residues: CASSLGQGNEQYF.

This clone was counted a single time. The DNA of the CDR3 is TGTGCCAGCAGCTTGGGTAGCCCTATGGATGGCTACACCTTC. Translation: CASSLGSPMDGYTF. The genes are TRBV5-8 and TRBJ1-2; no firm D call. The CDR3 consists of 14 residues. The germline V and J ends were trimmed by 0 bases and 6 bases, with 12 bases remaining between them. CDR1 SGHTS and CDR2 YDEGEE come from the germline V gene.

The chain has TRBV21-1 and TRBJ1-4; the table names TRBD1, a call not compared with the DNA. TRBV21-1 counts as a pseudogene. The CDR3 loop spans 15 amino acids. Here the CDR3 reads CASSRKDRPYEKLFF. CDR3 DNA sequence: TGTGCCAGCAGCAGAAAAGACAGGCCCTACGAAAAACTGTTTTTT.

The V call is TRBV19, the J call TRBJ1-5; unclear D gene. Germline-derived CDR1 and CDR2 are LNHDA and SQIVND (reference sequence). This CDR3 spans 15 amino acids. V lost 6 bases to trimming and J lost 0 bases, with 12 bases between them. The CDR3 loop reads CASRRTDYSNQPQHF. The CDR3 bases are TGTGCCAGTAGAAGGACGGATTATAGCAATCAGCCCCAGCATTTT.

This clone was seen only a few times. The chain recombines TRBV19 with TRBJ1-1; D is ambiguous. The V end lost 6 bases, the J end lost 6 bases, and 8 bases lay between the germline ends. CDR3 length: 11 amino acids. Germline V lookup: CDR1 LNHDA, CDR2 SQIVND (reference sequence). The CDR3 here is CASSIPAEAFF. CDR3 nucleotide sequence: TGTGCCAGTAGCATCCCGGCTGAAGCTTTCTTT. Together with reference TRBV19 and TRBJ1-1, the CDR3 gives the full variable domain: DGGITQSPKYLFRKEGQNVTLSCEQNLNHDAMYWYRQDPGQGLRLIYYSQIVNDFQKGDIAEGYSVSREKKESFPLTVTSAQKNPTAFYLCASSIPAEAFFGQGTRLTVV.

The V call is TRBV12-5, the J call TRBJ2-3; D gene ambiguous. CDR1 LGHNT and CDR2 FRNRAP come from the germline V gene. V lost 6 bases and J 1 base, leaving 14 bases between the germline ends. The CDR3 has 15 amino acids. The CDR3 here is CASGSPDGGTDTQYF. Written as DNA, the CDR3 is TGTGCTAGTGGCTCCCCGGACGGCGGCACAGATACGCAGTATTTT.

The V and J genes are TRBV29-1 and TRBJ1-4, with a weak D call TRBD1 (5 bases). CDR1 SQVTM and CDR2 ANQGSEA come from the germline V gene. This CDR3 region has 14 residues. V was clipped by 5 bases and J by 8 bases, with 18 bases between them. Written as DNA, the CDR3 is TGCAGCGTTACTACGGGACTTGAGAGGGAAAAACTGTTTTTT. Residues: CSVTTGLEREKLFF.

The rearrangement joins TRBV9 to TRBJ1-2; no definite D call. Trimming took off 0 bases at V and 0 bases at J, with 9 bases between the two ends. Germline CDR1 is SGDLS and CDR2 is YYNGEE. The CDR3 extends over 15 amino acids. In DNA form, the CDR3 reads TGTGCCAGCAGCGTAGCCCAGCGAGCTAACTATGGCTACACCTTC. Residues: CASSVAQRANYGYTF.

The chain joins TRBV28 to TRBJ1-1, with D maybe TRBD1 (5 bases). The CDR3 totals 14 residues. Germline V gene data show CDR1 as MDHEN and CDR2 as SYDVKM. V lost 4 bases to trimming and J lost 5 bases, with 14 bases between them. CDR3 residues: CASSSSREWTEAFF. The CDR3 DNA is TGTGCCAGCAGTTCCTCCAGGGAATGGACTGAAGCTTTCTTT. Based on the CDR3 plus reference TRBV28 and TRBJ1-1, the full variable domain is DVKVTQSSRYLVKRTGEKVFLECVQDMDHENMFWYRQDPGLGLRLIYFSYDVKMKEKGDIPEGYSVSREKKERFSLILESASTNQTSMYLCASSSSREWTEAFFGQGTRLTVV.

This clone was recorded at least ten times. The chain links TRBV25-1 to TRBJ2-2; perhaps D is TRBD1 or TRBD2 (5 bases each). Germline values: CDR1 MGHDK, CDR2 SYGVNS. CDR3 length equals 14 residues. Trimming left V 4 bases short and J 3 bases short, with 9 bases between. CDR3 nucleotide sequence: TGTGCCAGCAGTGGAGGGGATGACACCGGGGAGCTGTTTTTT. Its protein product is CASSGGDDTGELFF.

This clone was counted a single time. V usage is TRBV27 and J usage is TRBJ2-7, with D uncertain. Per germline, CDR1 MNHEY and CDR2 SMNVEV (reference sequence). With 1 base removed from V and 5 bases from J, the gap between germline ends came to 12 bases. The CDR3 runs to 14 residues. The CDR3 spells CASSLYPTHHEQYF. CDR3 coding DNA: TGTGCCAGCAGTTTATATCCCACCCATCACGAGCAGTACTTC.

This chain connects TRBV7-2 to TRBJ1-2; the match to TRBD1 covers 8 bases. From germline, CDR1 is SGHTA and CDR2 FQGNSA. V shed 6 bases and J 4 bases; nucleotides not matched to a gene: 4. The CDR3 consists of 13 residues. CDR3 region: CASRRTGPYGYTF. DNA of the CDR3: TGTGCCAGCAGACGGACAGGGCCCTATGGCTACACCTTC.

This clone was counted once. The chain is built from TRBV9 and TRBJ2-1; 11 bases line up with TRBD1. The CDR3 extends over 15 amino acids. J gave up 4 bases and V 5 bases, and 5 bases lay outside the gene matches. The germline V gene encodes CDR1 SGDLS and CDR2 YYNGEE. CDR3 DNA sequence: TGTGCCAGCAGAGGACAGGGGGCGCCTTACAATGAGCAGTTCTTC. Translating it yields CASRGQGAPYNEQFF. Full variable domain (missing parts from reference TRBV9 and TRBJ2-1): DSGVTQTPKHLITATGQRVTLRCSPRSGDLSVYWYQQSLDQGLQFLIQYYNGEERAKGNILERFSAQQFPDLHSELNLSSLELGDSALYFCASRGQGAPYNEQFFGPGTRLTVL.

This clone was found once. CDR3 amino acids: CASSVGWRGYTDTQYF. For the CDR3, the DNA is TGTGCCAGCAGCGTAGGGTGGCGGGGATACACAGATACGCAGTATTTT. V gene TRBV9 combines with J gene TRBJ2-3; TRBD2 is a possible D gene (6 bases). The germline V gene encodes CDR1 SGDLS and CDR2 YYNGEE. V was trimmed by 0 bases and J by 2 bases, leaving 13 bases between them. This CDR3 contains 16 residues. The complete variable domain, with remaining parts taken from reference TRBV9 and TRBJ2-3, reads DSGVTQTPKHLITATGQRVTLRCSPRSGDLSVYWYQQSLDQGLQFLIQYYNGEERAKGNILERFSAQQFPDLHSELNLSSLELGDSALYFCASSVGWRGYTDTQYFGPGTRLTVL.

The chain carries TRBV5-6 and TRBJ1-4, with 7 positions matching TRBD1. CDR1 SGHDT and CDR2 YYEEEE come from the germline V gene. J was trimmed by 4 bases and V by 4 bases; bases with no gene match: 4. This CDR3 has 14 residues. CDR3 loop: CASSPGTDNEKLFF. For the CDR3, the DNA is TGTGCCAGCAGCCCCGGGACAGATAATGAAAAACTGTTTTTT.

The chain carries TRBV7-6 and TRBJ2-7, with D hard to call. The CDR3 loop spans 13 amino acids. Deletions cut 8 bases from V and 2 bases from J, with 13 bases between. Looked up from germline, CDR1 is SGHVS and CDR2 is FNYEAQ. CDR3 in amino acids: CASGTGPPYEQYF. CDR3 coding DNA: TGTGCCAGCGGTACCGGGCCCCCCTACGAGCAGTACTTC.

There are a few counts of this clone. The chain joins TRBV29-1 to TRBJ1-1; D unresolved. CDR1 and CDR2 from the germline V gene are SQVTM and ANQGSEA. With 7 bases removed from V and 5 bases from J, the gap between germline ends came to 14 bases. The CDR3 has 12 residues. The CDR3 protein is CSAGGWGTEAFF. CDR3 DNA sequence: TGCAGCGCTGGTGGTTGGGGAACTGAAGCTTTCTTT.

This clone was found once. The gene calls are TRBV4-1 and TRBJ2-7; TRBD1 matches at 10 bases. The CDR3 extends over 15 amino acids. CDR1 and CDR2 (germline): MGHRA, YSYEKL. V lost 0 bases and J lost 4; bases outside the gene matches: 3. This chain's CDR3 is CASSQETGGAYEQYF. The DNA of the CDR3 is TGCGCCAGCAGCCAAGAGACAGGGGGCGCGTACGAGCAGTACTTC.

This chain joins TRBV9 and TRBJ2-3; weak D call: TRBD2 (6 bases). Germline V gene sequence: CDR1 SGDLS, CDR2 YYNGEE. The length of the CDR3 is 15 residues. Trimming shortened V by 2 bases and J by 3 bases, and 13 bases separated the two germline ends. The CDR3 is CASSVGTRGTDTQYF. Here the CDR3 DNA reads TGTGCCAGCAGCGTGGGGACCCGGGGGACAGATACGCAGTATTTT.

Notes on this clone: At the DNA level, this CDR3 is encoded by other sequences in the same sample as well. The chain recombines TRBV6-5 with TRBJ2-1; TRBD2 matches at 7 bases. From germline, CDR1 is MNHEY and CDR2 SVGAGI. V was pared by 5 bases and J by 2 bases, with 3 bases of the junction left unmatched. The CDR3 is 14 residues long. CDR3 protein: CASSRREAYNEQFF. CDR3 sequence (DNA): TGTGCCAGCAGTCGCCGGGAGGCCTACAATGAGCAGTTCTTC.

The chain couples TRBV19 to TRBJ2-7, with 7 bases lining up with TRBD2. The V and J ends lost 4 bases and 0 bases, in that order; junction bases with no gene match: 6. Germline V CDR1 and CDR2: LNHDA, SQIVND (reference sequence). The CDR3 totals 15 residues. The CDR3 reads CASSKWREHSYEQYF. For the CDR3, the DNA is TGTGCCAGTAGTAAGTGGCGGGAGCACTCCTACGAGCAGTACTTC.

This clone has just one count. This chain links TRBV6-6 with TRBJ2-2, with TRBD1 matching 7 bases. Looked up from germline, CDR1 is MNHNY and CDR2 is SVGAGI (reference sequence). This CDR3 has 12 residues. V shed 8 bases, J shed 3 bases, and the junction held 0 bases outside the gene matches. The CDR3 coding sequence is TGTGCCAGCGGGACAGACACCGGGGAGCTGTTTTTT. As protein: CASGTDTGELFF.

The chain joins TRBV11-2 to TRBJ2-7, with D tentatively TRBD1 or TRBD2 (5 bases each). V shed 3 bases and J shed 3 bases, with 18 bases lying between them. The CDR3 has 16 amino acids. CDR1 is SGHAT, CDR2 FQNNGV, per germline. The CDR3 DNA sequence: TGTGCCAGCAGCTTCGGGACCTCCTTAAATCTCTACGAGCAGTACTTC. This gives the protein CASSFGTSLNLYEQYF.